The TCR beta chain described here comes from a study of T cells expressing NK-cell markers. The wider study: In the group of eight sequenced donors, seven were HCMV-seropositive and one was seronegative.

There are 12 residues in the CDR3. Study-level findings and limits: In a group of several donors, dominant NKG2C+ clonotypes represented 1.0-7.0% of CD8+ T cells.

Following a re-call of the 5' RACE reads, TCRdb has one entry per CDR3 protein and lacks DNA. The table lists 350,000 to 400,000 distinct CDR3 sequences. With regard to this clonotype: Its cognate antigen is unknown.

The sequence was obtained from a woman aged 45-59 years in good health. The rearrangement links TRBV12-3 or TRBV12-4 to TRBJ1-6; checking the TCRdb D call of TRBD1 is not possible without DNA. Input material: blood T cells: a sorted CD56 or NKG2C T cell subset, CD4+ or CD8+ T cells, or bulk PBMC T cells (not recorded which). This CDR3 is CASSLGGSPLHF.